Below, one T cell receptor (beta chain) is given with its context. The record originates from a study of blood T cell repertoires in COVID-19. Germline V gene data show CDR1 as GTSNPN and CDR2 as SVGIG (reference sequence). The CDR3 runs 12 residues. With 5 bases removed from V and 6 bases from J, the gap between germline ends came to 11 bases. Sequenced by immunoSEQ multiplex PCR; TCRdb stores in-frame clones only, minus some. The sample comprises fewer than 70,000 clones, 70% to 90% of which are singletons, and roughly 1.4% rests with the top ten. This clonotype was sampled from a woman aged 60-70 years with acute or convalescent COVID-19. The chain uses TRBV30 and TRBJ2-4; D is perhaps TRBD2 (5 bases). Sequencing was done on a sample of peripheral blood. The CDR3 protein is CAWASMGNIQYF. CDR3 nucleotides: TGTGCCTGGGCTAGCATGGGAAACATTCAGTACTTC.